Each of the 26 T cell receptor beta chains below was sequenced from the same sample in a study of blood T cell repertoires in COVID-19. TCRdb's table, derived via immunoSEQ multiplex PCR, lists solely in-frame clones and lacks some. The sample includes 200,000 to 300,000 clones, approximately 86% of them seen just once. Input material: peripheral blood. Every receptor here comes from a human donor in a cohort sampled during active COVID-19.

The chain is built from TRBV6-1 and TRBJ1-6; TRBD1 agrees at 8 bases. Germline V gives CDR1 MNHNS, CDR2 SASEGT. Trimming cost V 1 base and J 9 bases; bases outside gene matches: 8. This CDR3 has 16 residues. The CDR3 sequence: CASSEEETGVGSPLHF. The DNA for the CDR3 is TGTGCCAGCAGTGAAGAGGAGACAGGGGTCGGTTCACCCCTCCACTTT.

The genes are TRBV5-1 and TRBJ2-7, with TRBD1 as a possible D gene (6 bases). Trimming stripped 0 bases from V and 3 bases from J, with 10 bases between. CDR1 SGHRS and CDR2 YFSETQ come from the germline V gene. The CDR3 spans 14 residues. This chain's CDR3 is CASSLDRDIYEQYF. DNA for the CDR3: TGCGCCAGCAGCTTGGACAGGGATATCTACGAGCAGTACTTC.

The sample holds a few counts of this clone. The chain joins TRBV6-4 to TRBJ2-6; 9 bases align to TRBD1. Looked up from germline, CDR1 is MRHNA and CDR2 is SNTAGT. This CDR3 is built from 16 residues. Trimming at V came to 6 bases and at J to 2 bases, leaving 5 bases not matched to a gene. The CDR3 coding sequence is TGTGCCAGCAGCATCACAGGGGGCGCTGGGGCCAACGTCCTGACTTTC. This encodes CASSITGGAGANVLTF.

The chain uses TRBV19 and TRBJ1-1, with D perhaps TRBD1 (5 bases). Per the germline V gene, CDR1 is LNHDA and CDR2 is SQIVND (reference sequence). The CDR3 runs to 16 residues. Trimming cost V 1 base and J 8 bases, with 20 bases left between them. CDR3 in DNA: TGTGCCAGTAGTATAGGAGTCGGGCAGGGCAAAGAAGAAGCTTTCTTT. Translating gives CASSIGVGQGKEEAFF.

This sequence joins TRBV28 and TRBJ2-5, with a possible D match to TRBD1 (6 bases). The V end was cut by 7 bases, the J end by 3 bases, with 15 bases between. The CDR3 consists of 14 residues. Germline CDR1 is MDHEN and CDR2 is SYDVKM. The CDR3 nucleotides read TGTGCCAGCACGGATAGGGCAGGGGAAGAGACCCAGTACTTC. Its translation is CASTDRAGEETQYF. Drawing the rest from reference TRBV28 and TRBJ2-5, the complete variable domain is DVKVTQSSRYLVKRTGEKVFLECVQDMDHENMFWYRQDPGLGLRLIYFSYDVKMKEKGDIPEGYSVSREKKERFSLILESASTNQTSMYLCASTDRAGEETQYFGPGTRLLVL.

Here the CDR3 reads CASSPRDRENEKLFF. CDR3 DNA: TGCGCCAGCAGCCCTAGGGACAGGGAAAATGAAAAACTGTTTTTT. V usage is TRBV4-1 and J usage is TRBJ1-4; 9 bases are a match to TRBD1. The junction had 5 bases not matched to a gene; V was cut back by 4 bases and J by 5 bases. The germline V gene encodes CDR1 MGHRA and CDR2 YSYEKL. The CDR3 has 15 residues.

The chain is built from TRBV4-3 and TRBJ2-7; 9 bases fit TRBD1. The CDR3 length is 13 residues. V gave up 4 bases and J gave up 7 bases; unmatched junction bases: 5. Germline CDR1 LGHNA, CDR2 YSLEER. DNA of the CDR3: TGCGCCAGCAGCCTCGGGACAGGGTGGGAGCAGTACTTC. Protein: CASSLGTGWEQYF.

The chain has TRBV18 and TRBJ1-1, with 12 bases matching TRBD1. Germline CDR1 and CDR2: KGHSH and LQKENI. CDR3 length: 15 amino acids. J gave up 6 bases and V 5 bases, and 7 bases lay outside the gene matches. In nucleotides, the CDR3 is TGTGCCAGCTCAATGTCCGGGACAGGGGGCCCTGAAGCTTTCTTT. Protein product: CASSMSGTGGPEAFF.

The rearrangement links TRBV27 to TRBJ2-1; 8 bases are a match to TRBD2. The germline V gene encodes CDR1 MNHEY and CDR2 SMNVEV (reference sequence). J gave up 3 bases and V 3 bases, and 4 bases lay outside the gene matches. This CDR3 region has 15 residues. The CDR3 sequence is CASSFGTSFYNEQFF. The CDR3 DNA reads TGTGCCAGCAGTTTTGGGACTAGTTTCTACAATGAGCAGTTCTTC.

In its sample, this clone was seen once. This chain connects TRBV5-1 to TRBJ1-6; TRBD1 is a possible D gene (6 bases). CDR3 length: 15 residues. Trimming took off 4 bases at V and 10 bases at J, with 18 bases between the two ends. From germline, CDR1 is SGHRS and CDR2 YFSETQ. The CDR3 nucleotides are TGCGCCAGCAGCCCAGAGACAGGTACTGCATCACCCCTCCACTTT. Residues: CASSPETGTASPLHF.

The V gene is TRBV2, the J gene TRBJ1-2, with a weak D call TRBD1 (5 bases). The length of the CDR3 is 15 residues. Trimming pared 7 bases from V and 3 bases from J, leaving 18 bases between. CDR1 is SNHLY, CDR2 FYNNEI, per germline. The CDR3 DNA reads as TGTGCCAGCACCTCCAGGGCCAACAATTACTATGGCTACACCTTC. Translating gives CASTSRANNYYGYTF.

The J gene is TRBJ1-1, the V gene TRBV19, with a weak D call TRBD1 (6 bases). There are 14 residues in the CDR3. Trimming took off 8 bases at V and 4 bases at J, with 17 bases between the two ends. Germline CDR1 and CDR2: LNHDA and SQIVND (reference sequence). DNA of the CDR3: TGTGCCAGTTCTGGAAGGGGGTTATCCACTGAAGCTTTCTTT. It yields the protein CASSGRGLSTEAFF. The entire variable domain, with the rest obtained from reference TRBV19 and TRBJ1-1, is as follows: DGGITQSPKYLFRKEGQNVTLSCEQNLNHDAMYWYRQDPGQGLRLIYYSQIVNDFQKGDIAEGYSVSREKKESFPLTVTSAQKNPTAFYLCASSGRGLSTEAFFGQGTRLTVV.

This sequence joins TRBV28 and TRBJ1-3; D is perhaps TRBD1 (5 bases). Trimming left V 5 bases short and J 7 bases short, with 21 bases between. Germline V gene lookup returns CDR1 MDHEN and CDR2 SYDVKM. The CDR3 is made up of 16 amino acids. The CDR3 sequence is CASSPVRELRGNTIYF. The DNA of the CDR3 is TGTGCCAGCAGTCCCGTAAGGGAGCTACGGGGGAACACCATATATTTT.

This clone is a singleton in its sample. CDR3 loop: CASSDRGNTGELFF. CDR3 bases: TGTGCCAGTAGCGACAGGGGTAACACCGGGGAGCTGTTTTTT. The chain has TRBV4-2 and TRBJ2-2; TRBD1 agrees at 8 bases. Losses at the gene ends were 9 bases for V and 2 bases for J; bases not matched to a gene: 5. CDR3 length equals 14 residues. Germline values: CDR1 LGHNA, CDR2 YNFKEQ.

This chain connects TRBV7-2 to TRBJ2-6; D not resolved. The V end was cut by 4 bases, the J end by 4 bases, with 11 bases between. There are 15 residues in the CDR3. Germline V gene lookup returns CDR1 SGHTA and CDR2 FQGNSA. The CDR3 is CASSSPARGANVLTF. DNA for the CDR3: TGTGCCAGCAGCTCCCCCGCTAGGGGGGCCAACGTCCTGACTTTC.

The rearrangement links TRBV5-3 to TRBJ2-2; TRBD2 agrees at 12 bases. TRBV5-3 is sorted into the ORF group, with uncertain function. Germline trimming cut 7 bases from V and 3 bases from J; bases unmatched to any gene: 7. This CDR3 comprises 16 residues. CDR3 DNA sequence: TGTGCCAGATCCGGACTAGCGGGAACCTACACCGGGGAGCTGTTTTTT. It encodes CARSGLAGTYTGELFF.

This chain connects TRBV6-6 to TRBJ1-1; 8 positions agree with TRBD1. V lost 5 bases, J lost 11 bases, and 22 bases stayed unmatched. The germline gives CDR1 MNHNY, CDR2 SVGAGI (reference sequence). The CDR3 contains 17 residues. CDR3 nucleotide sequence: TGTGCCAGCAGTCCATCTGGACAGGGTTGGGCTCTTTTGGCGGCTTTCTTT. Its translation: CASSPSGQGWALLAAFF.

This clone was seen a handful of times. V and J are TRBV12-3 or TRBV12-4 and TRBJ2-1; 7 bases fit TRBD2. V shed 8 bases and J 5 bases; nucleotides not matched to a gene: 6. The CDR3 is 13 amino acids. Written as DNA, the CDR3 is TGTGCCAGCCAAGGGACTACCCACAATGAGCAGTTCTTC. Translating gives CASQGTTHNEQFF.

The V and J genes are TRBV7-9 and TRBJ2-7, with 7 bases identical to TRBD2. CDR3 length: 13 amino acids. Looked up from germline, CDR1 is SEHNR and CDR2 is FQNEAQ (reference sequence). V shed 5 bases, J shed 6 bases, and the junction held 7 bases outside the gene matches. CDR3 region: CASSGLPGGEQYF. The CDR3 coding sequence is TGTGCCAGCAGCGGTTTACCGGGGGGCGAGCAGTACTTC.

This chain joins TRBV7-8 and TRBJ2-1; TRBD2 aligns across 8 bases. The CDR3 sequence is 18 residues long. The V gene's germline CDR1 is SGHVS and CDR2 FQNEAQ. The V segment lost 5 bases and the J segment 12 bases; nucleotides outside the gene matches: 24. The DNA for the CDR3 is TGTGCCAGCAGCGCCACCCGGCAGGCCGGGGGGGCCACGCGTAGGCAGTTCTTC. It specifies CASSATRQAGGATRRQFF. Using reference TRBV7-8 and TRBJ2-1 for the parts outside the CDR3, the full variable domain is GAGVSQSPRYKVAKRGQDVALRCDPISGHVSLFWYQQALGQGPEFLTYFQNEAQLDKSGLPSDRFFAERPEGSVSTLKIQRTQQEDSAVYLCASSATRQAGGATRRQFFGPGTRLTVL.

This sequence joins TRBV9 and TRBJ2-5; tentatively, D is TRBD2 (6 bases). Deletions cut 2 bases from V and 5 bases from J, with 16 bases between. The length of the CDR3 is 15 residues. The germline gives CDR1 SGDLS, CDR2 YYNGEE. The CDR3 region has the DNA TGTGCCAGCAGCGTCCAACCCGGGACTTCTGAGACCCAGTACTTC. This translates into CASSVQPGTSETQYF. Using reference TRBV9 and TRBJ2-5 for the parts outside the CDR3, the full variable domain is DSGVTQTPKHLITATGQRVTLRCSPRSGDLSVYWYQQSLDQGLQFLIQYYNGEERAKGNILERFSAQQFPDLHSELNLSSLELGDSALYFCASSVQPGTSETQYFGPGTRLLVL.

The chain carries TRBV6-2 or TRBV6-3 and TRBJ2-7, with 8 bases that match TRBD1. V trimming: 2 bases; J trimming: 5 bases; junction bases outside the gene matches: 8. This CDR3 region has 15 residues. CDR1 is MNHEY, CDR2 SVGEGT, per germline. This CDR3 reads CASSYATGGSHEQYF. The CDR3 nucleotides read TGTGCCAGCAGTTACGCAACAGGGGGGTCTCACGAGCAGTACTTC.

The chain links TRBV6-6 to TRBJ2-5; D is perhaps TRBD1 (6 bases). V lost 5 bases and J 4 bases, leaving 17 bases between the germline ends. The CDR3 extends over 15 amino acids. Germline V lookup: CDR1 MNHNY, CDR2 SVGAGI (reference sequence). The CDR3 DNA is TGTGCCAGCAGTACCTACTCAGGGGTATCAGAGACCCAGTACTTC. Its translation: CASSTYSGVSETQYF.

The chain joins TRBV5-1 to TRBJ2-5; TRBD1 might be the D (5 bases). Germline values: CDR1 SGHRS, CDR2 YFSETQ. V was pared by 0 bases and J by 3 bases, with 9 bases between. The CDR3 has 14 amino acids. The CDR3 loop reads CASSLGTNKETQYF. The CDR3 DNA follows: TGCGCCAGCAGCTTGGGGACAAACAAAGAGACCCAGTACTTC.

The rearrangement links TRBV28 to TRBJ2-1, with TRBD1 identical over 9 bases. V lost 6 bases to trimming and J lost 8 bases; unmatched junction nucleotides: 11. The CDR3 consists of 15 residues. Germline lookup yields CDR1 MDHEN and CDR2 SYDVKM. The CDR3 reads CASSPAGTGMHEQFF. The CDR3 nucleotides are TGTGCCAGCAGCCCCGCCGGGACAGGGATGCATGAGCAGTTCTTC.

The chain employs TRBV6-5 and TRBJ2-7; 8 bases align to TRBD1. Germline values: CDR1 MNHEY, CDR2 SVGAGI. This CDR3 comprises 13 residues. V lost 7 bases, J lost 3 bases, and 5 bases stayed unmatched. The CDR3 DNA reads as TGTGCCAGCAACCGTGGACAGGGCTACGAGCAGTACTTC. Protein: CASNRGQGYEQYF.